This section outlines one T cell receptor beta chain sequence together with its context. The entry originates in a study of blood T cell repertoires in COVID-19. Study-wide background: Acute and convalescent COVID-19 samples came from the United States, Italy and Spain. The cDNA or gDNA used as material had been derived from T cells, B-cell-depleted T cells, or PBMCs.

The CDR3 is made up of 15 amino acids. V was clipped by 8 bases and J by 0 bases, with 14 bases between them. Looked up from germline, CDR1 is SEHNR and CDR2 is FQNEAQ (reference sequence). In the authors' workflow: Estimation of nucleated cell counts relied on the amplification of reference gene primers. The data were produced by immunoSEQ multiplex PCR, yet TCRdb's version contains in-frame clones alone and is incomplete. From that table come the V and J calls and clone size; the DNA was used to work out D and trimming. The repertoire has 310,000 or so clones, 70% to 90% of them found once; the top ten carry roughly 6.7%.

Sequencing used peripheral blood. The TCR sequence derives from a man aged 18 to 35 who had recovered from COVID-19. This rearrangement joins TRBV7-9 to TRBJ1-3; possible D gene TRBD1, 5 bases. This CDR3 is CASQGDWISGNTIYF. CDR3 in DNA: TGTGCCAGCCAAGGGGACTGGATCTCTGGAAACACCATATATTTT.